This T cell receptor (beta chain) was retrieved from a study of blood T cell repertoires in COVID-19. Study background: Whether acute or convalescent, the COVID-19 samples came from the United States, Italy and Spain.

The germline V and J ends were trimmed by 0 bases and 0 bases, with 11 bases remaining between them. The length of the CDR3 is 16 residues. The germline V gene has CDR1 SGHNT and CDR2 YENEEA. Original processing methods: By means of reference gene primer amplification, nucleated cell counts were estimated. Profiled with immunoSEQ multiplex PCR; TCRdb holds only in-frame clones, not every one. That table supplies the V and J calls and clone size; D and trimming were determined from the DNA. Of roughly 180,000 clones detected, 81% appear once; the ten largest clones hold roughly 10%. Enrolled during active infection, Seattle patients were then followed longitudinally.

The chain is built from TRBV11-3 and TRBJ1-1; the D gene is possibly TRBD1 (6 bases). The origin of this receptor is a woman aged 80 or over with COVID-19, enrolled during active disease. The sequenced sample was peripheral blood. CDR3 nucleotides: TGTGCCAGCAGCTTAGATCGACAGGCTGTGAACACTGAAGCTTTCTTT. Its protein is CASSLDRQAVNTEAFF.